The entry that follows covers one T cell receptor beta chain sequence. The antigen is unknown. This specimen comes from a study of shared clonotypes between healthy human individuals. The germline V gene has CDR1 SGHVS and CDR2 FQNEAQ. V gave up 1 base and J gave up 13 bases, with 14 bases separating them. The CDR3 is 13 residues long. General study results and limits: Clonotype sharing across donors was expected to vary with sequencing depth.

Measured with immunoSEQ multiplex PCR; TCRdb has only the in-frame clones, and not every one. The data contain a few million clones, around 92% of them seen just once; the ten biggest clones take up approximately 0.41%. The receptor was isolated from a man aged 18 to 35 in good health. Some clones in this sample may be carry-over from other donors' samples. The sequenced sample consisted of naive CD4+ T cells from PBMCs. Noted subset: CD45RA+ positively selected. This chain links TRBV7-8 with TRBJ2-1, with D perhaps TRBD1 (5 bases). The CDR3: CASSLVLADKQFF. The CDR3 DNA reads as TGTGCCAGCAGCTTAGTCTTGGCGGACAAACAGTTCTTC.